The TCR beta chain described here comes from a study of CXCR3-negative and CXCR3-positive naive CD8 T cells. Regarding the study as a whole: Cryopreservation partially decreased CXCR3 expression, and most assays used fresh PBMCs.

Sorts that each held more than 250,000 cells were run in triplicate for every CD8+ T cell subset. Germline values: CDR1 SQVTM, CDR2 ANQGSEA. This CDR3 has 12 amino acids. Concerning this clonotype: Its specificity is unknown.

UMI-labeled 5' RACE yielded the TRB cDNA libraries. TCRdb re-called the 5' RACE reads and shows each CDR3 protein once, DNA omitted. This sample's clone table lists 45,000 to 65,000 distinct CDR3 sequences. Material for sequencing was naive CXCR3- CD8+ T cells from blood. Noted subset: CD45RO-CCR7+CD27+CD95- naive CD8+ T cells lacking CXCR3 (TNR3-). The chain is built from TRBV29-1 and TRBJ2-7. This TCR came from a human donor in good health. Some clones in this sample may be carry-over from other donors' samples. The CDR3 loop reads CSVEGEGEEQYF.